The subject of this entry is one TCR beta chain. At the survey level, the v3.0 immunoSEQ assay was run. TCRdb's table, derived via immunoSEQ multiplex PCR, lists solely in-frame clones and lacks some. The sample carries tens of thousands of clones, about four fifths recorded once. This CDR3 contains 15 residues. V was pared by 5 bases and J by 0 bases, with 6 bases of the junction left unmatched. Looked up from germline, CDR1 is GTSNPN and CDR2 is SVGIG (reference sequence). The record originates from a study of long-term antiretroviral therapy in people with HIV. The genes are TRBV30 and TRBJ1-4, with 7 bases that match TRBD1. The TCR comes from a man in his forties with HIV. The material sequenced was unsorted PBMCs, taken 0.5 years before starting antiretroviral therapy. The CDR3 protein is CAWGTGAATNEKLFF. Written as DNA, the CDR3 is TGTGCCTGGGGAACAGGGGCTGCAACTAATGAAAAACTGTTTTTT.